This T cell receptor (beta chain) emerged from a study of cytomegalovirus exposure and HLA in healthy donors. Here immunoSEQ multiplex PCR was the method, and the copy in TCRdb shows in-frame clones only, minus some. The sample yields over 150,000 clones, around 85% seen once. From germline, CDR1 is SGHTA and CDR2 FQGNSA. The V and J ends lost 5 bases and 8 bases respectively, with 22 bases between them. The CDR3 spans 16 residues. The receptor comes from a man between 18 and 35 years old in good health and CMV-seropositive. Sequenced sample: PBMCs. The genes are TRBV7-2 and TRBJ2-1; possible D gene TRBD2, 7 bases. CDR3 in amino acids: CASSPKWGGPGDEQFF. As DNA, the CDR3 is TGTGCCAGCAGCCCAAAGTGGGGGGGCCCTGGGGATGAGCAGTTCTTC.